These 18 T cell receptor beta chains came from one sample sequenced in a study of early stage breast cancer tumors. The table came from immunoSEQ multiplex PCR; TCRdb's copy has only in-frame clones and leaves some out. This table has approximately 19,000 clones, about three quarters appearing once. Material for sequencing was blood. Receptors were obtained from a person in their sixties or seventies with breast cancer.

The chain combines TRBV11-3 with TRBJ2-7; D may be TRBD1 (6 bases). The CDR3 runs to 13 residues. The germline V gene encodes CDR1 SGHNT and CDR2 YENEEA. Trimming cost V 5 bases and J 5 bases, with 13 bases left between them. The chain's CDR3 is CASSTSGADEQYF. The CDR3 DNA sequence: TGTGCCAGCAGCACCTCAGGGGCGGACGAGCAGTACTTC.

Written as DNA, the CDR3 is TGTGCCAGCAGCTTAGGCTACAATGAGCAGTTCTTC. Translated: CASSLGYNEQFF. The rearrangement uses TRBV7-2 and TRBJ2-1; D remains unclear. Germline V lookup: CDR1 SGHTA, CDR2 FQGNSA. This CDR3 comprises 12 residues. V lost 1 base, J lost 3 bases, and 1 base lay in between. Looking up the rest from reference TRBV7-2 and TRBJ2-1 gives the full variable domain: GAGVSQSPSNKVTEKGKDVELRCDPISGHTALYWYRQSLGQGLEFLIYFQGNSAPDKSGLPSDRFSAERTGGSVSTLTIQRTQQEDSAVYLCASSLGYNEQFFGPGTRLTVL.

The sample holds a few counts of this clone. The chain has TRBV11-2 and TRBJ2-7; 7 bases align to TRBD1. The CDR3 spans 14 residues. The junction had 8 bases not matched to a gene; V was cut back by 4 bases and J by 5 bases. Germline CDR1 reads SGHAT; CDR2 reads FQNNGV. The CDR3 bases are TGTGCCAGCAGCTCCAGCATAGGGGGCCACGAGCAGTACTTC. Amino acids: CASSSSIGGHEQYF.

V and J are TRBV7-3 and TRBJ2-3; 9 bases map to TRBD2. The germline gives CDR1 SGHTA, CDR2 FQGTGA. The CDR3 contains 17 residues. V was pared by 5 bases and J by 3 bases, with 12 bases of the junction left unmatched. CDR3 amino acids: CASSPTSGGPVTDTQYF. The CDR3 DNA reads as TGTGCCAGCAGCCCCACGAGCGGGGGGCCGGTTACAGATACGCAGTATTTT.

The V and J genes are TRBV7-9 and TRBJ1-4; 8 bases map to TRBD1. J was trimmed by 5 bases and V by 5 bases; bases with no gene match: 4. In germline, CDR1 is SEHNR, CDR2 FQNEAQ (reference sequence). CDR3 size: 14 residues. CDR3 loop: CASSPGQANEKLFF. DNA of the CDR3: TGTGCCAGCAGCCCGGGACAGGCGAATGAAAAACTGTTTTTT.

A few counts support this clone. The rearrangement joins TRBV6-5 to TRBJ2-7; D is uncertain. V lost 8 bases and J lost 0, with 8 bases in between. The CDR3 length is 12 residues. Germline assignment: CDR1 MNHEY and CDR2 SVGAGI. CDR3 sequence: CASLGNSYEQYF. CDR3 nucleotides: TGTGCCAGCCTAGGGAACTCCTACGAGCAGTACTTC.

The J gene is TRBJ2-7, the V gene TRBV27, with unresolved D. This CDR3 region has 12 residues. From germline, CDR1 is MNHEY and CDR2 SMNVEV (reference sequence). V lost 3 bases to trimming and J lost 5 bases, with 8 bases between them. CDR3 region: CASSFAVHEQYF. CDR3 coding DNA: TGTGCCAGCAGTTTTGCGGTCCACGAGCAGTACTTC.

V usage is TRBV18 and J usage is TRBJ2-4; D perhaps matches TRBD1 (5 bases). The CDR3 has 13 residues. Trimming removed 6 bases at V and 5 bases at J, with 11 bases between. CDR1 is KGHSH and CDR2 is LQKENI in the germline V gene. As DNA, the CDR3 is TGTGCCAGCTCCCCCGACAGTCAAAACATTCAGTACTTC. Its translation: CASSPDSQNIQYF.

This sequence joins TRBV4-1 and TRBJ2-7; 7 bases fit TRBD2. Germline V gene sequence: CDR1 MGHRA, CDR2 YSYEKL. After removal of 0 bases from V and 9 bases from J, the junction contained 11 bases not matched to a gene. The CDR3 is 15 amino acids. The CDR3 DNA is TGCGCCAGCAGCCAAGATTGGGGGGGGTCCGGAGGGCAGTACTTC. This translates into CASSQDWGGSGGQYF.

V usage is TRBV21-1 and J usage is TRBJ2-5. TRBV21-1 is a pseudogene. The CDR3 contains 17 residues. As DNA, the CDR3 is TGTGCCAGCAGCAAAGGATGGTGGGGAAAAGGCCAAGAGACCCAGTACTTC. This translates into CASSKGWWGKGQETQYF.

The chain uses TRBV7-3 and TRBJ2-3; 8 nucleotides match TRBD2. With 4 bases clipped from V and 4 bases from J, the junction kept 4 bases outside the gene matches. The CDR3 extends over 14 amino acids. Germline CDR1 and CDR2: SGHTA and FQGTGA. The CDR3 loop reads CASSSGTRSDTQYF. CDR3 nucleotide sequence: TGTGCCAGCAGCTCCGGGACTAGATCAGATACGCAGTATTTT.

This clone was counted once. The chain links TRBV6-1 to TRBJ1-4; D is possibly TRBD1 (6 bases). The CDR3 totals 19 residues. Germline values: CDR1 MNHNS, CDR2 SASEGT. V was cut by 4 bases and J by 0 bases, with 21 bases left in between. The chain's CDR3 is CASSASPATGTSTNEKLFF. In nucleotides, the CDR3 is TGTGCCAGCAGTGCCTCACCTGCGACCGGGACATCAACTAATGAAAAACTGTTTTTT.

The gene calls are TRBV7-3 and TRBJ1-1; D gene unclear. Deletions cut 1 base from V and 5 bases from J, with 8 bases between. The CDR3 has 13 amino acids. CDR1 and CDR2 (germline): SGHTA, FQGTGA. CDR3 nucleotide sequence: TGTGCCAGCAGCTTAAAGAGAGAGACTGAAGCTTTCTTT. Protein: CASSLKRETEAFF.

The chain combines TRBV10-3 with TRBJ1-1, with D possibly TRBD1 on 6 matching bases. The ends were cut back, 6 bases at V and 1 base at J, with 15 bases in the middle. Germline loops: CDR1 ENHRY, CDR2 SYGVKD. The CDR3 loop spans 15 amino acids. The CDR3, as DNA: TGTGCCATCAGGGAAAACGGACAGCCGAACACTGAAGCTTTCTTT. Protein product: CAIRENGQPNTEAFF.

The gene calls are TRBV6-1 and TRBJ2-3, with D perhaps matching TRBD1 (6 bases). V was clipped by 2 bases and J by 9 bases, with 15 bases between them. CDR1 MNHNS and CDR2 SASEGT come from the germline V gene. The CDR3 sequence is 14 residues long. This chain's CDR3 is CASSELGASPTQYF. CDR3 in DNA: TGTGCCAGCAGTGAATTGGGGGCAAGTCCCACGCAGTATTTT.

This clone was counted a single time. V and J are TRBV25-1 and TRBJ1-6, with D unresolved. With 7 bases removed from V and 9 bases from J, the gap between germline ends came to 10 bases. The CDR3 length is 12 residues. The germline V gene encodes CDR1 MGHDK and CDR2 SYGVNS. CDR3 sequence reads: CASMDTSSPLHF. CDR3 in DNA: TGTGCCAGCATGGATACGAGTTCACCCCTCCACTTT.

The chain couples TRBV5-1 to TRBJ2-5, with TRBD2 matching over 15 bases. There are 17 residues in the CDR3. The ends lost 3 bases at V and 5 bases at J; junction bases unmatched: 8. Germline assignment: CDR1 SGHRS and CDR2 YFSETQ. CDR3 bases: TGCGCCAGCAGCTCTCGAGGGACTAGCGGGGGGATCGAGACCCAGTACTTC. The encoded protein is CASSSRGTSGGIETQYF.

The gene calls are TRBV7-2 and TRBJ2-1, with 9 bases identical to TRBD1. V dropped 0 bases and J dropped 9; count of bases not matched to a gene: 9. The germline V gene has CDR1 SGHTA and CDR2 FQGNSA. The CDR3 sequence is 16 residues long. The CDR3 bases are TGTGCCAGCAGCTTAGCTTCCGGGACAGGGTTCATTGAGCAGTTCTTC. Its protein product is CASSLASGTGFIEQFF.